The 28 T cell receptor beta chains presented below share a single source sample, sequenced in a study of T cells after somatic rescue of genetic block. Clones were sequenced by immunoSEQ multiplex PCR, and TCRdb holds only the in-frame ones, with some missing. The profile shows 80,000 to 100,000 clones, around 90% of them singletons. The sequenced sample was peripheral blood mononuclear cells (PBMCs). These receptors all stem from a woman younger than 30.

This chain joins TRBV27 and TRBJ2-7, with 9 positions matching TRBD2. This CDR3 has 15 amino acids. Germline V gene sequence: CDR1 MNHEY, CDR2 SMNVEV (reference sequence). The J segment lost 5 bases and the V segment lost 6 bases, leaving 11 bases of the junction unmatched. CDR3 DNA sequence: TGTGCCAGCAGCTCCCGCTCTAGCGGGACTGACGAGCAGTACTTC. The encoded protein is CASSSRSSGTDEQYF.

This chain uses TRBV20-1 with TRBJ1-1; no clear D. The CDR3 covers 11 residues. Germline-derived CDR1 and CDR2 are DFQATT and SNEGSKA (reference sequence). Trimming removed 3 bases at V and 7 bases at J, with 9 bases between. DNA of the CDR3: TGCAGTGCTAGGAAGGTTATTGAAGCTTTCTTT. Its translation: CSARKVIEAFF.

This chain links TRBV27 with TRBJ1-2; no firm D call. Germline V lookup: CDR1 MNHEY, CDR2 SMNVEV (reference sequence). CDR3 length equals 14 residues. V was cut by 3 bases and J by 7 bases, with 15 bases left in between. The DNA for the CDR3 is TGTGCCAGCAGTTTGGGTTCGGGTTTATTTGGCTACACCTTC. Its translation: CASSLGSGLFGYTF.

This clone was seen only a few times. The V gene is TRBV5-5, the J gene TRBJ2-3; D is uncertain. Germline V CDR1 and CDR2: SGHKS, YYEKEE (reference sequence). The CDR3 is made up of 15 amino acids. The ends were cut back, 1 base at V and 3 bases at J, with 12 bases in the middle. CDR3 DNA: TGTGCCAGCAGCTTGCAGGTGGAAGGAACAGATACGCAGTATTTT. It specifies CASSLQVEGTDTQYF.

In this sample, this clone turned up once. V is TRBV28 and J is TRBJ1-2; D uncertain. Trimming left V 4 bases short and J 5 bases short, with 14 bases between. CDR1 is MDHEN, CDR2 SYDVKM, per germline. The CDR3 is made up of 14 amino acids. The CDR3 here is CASSSPGKAYGYTF. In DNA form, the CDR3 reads TGTGCCAGCAGTTCCCCGGGGAAGGCTTATGGCTACACCTTC.

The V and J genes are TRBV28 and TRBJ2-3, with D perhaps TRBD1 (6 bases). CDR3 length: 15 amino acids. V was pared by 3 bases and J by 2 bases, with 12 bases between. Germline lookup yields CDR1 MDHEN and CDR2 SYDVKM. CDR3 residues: CASSFEGQLTDTQYF. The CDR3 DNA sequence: TGTGCCAGCAGTTTTGAGGGACAACTCACAGATACGCAGTATTTT.

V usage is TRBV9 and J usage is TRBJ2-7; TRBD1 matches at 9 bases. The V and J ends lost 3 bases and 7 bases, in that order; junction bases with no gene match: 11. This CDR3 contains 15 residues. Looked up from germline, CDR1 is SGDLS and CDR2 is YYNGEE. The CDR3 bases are TGTGCCAGCAGCGAAATCCCGGGACAGGGAGGGGAGCAGTACTTC. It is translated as CASSEIPGQGGEQYF.

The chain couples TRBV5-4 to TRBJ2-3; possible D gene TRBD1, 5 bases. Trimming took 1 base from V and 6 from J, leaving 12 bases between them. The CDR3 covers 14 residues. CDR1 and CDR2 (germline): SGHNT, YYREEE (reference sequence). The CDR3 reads CASSLQGLVDTQYF. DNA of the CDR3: TGTGCCAGCAGCTTGCAGGGCCTGGTCGATACGCAGTATTTT.

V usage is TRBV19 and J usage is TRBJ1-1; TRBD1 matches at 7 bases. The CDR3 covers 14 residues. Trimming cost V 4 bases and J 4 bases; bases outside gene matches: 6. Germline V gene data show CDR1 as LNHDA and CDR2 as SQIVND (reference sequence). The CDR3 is CASSTTGETTEAFF. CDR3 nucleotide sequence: TGTGCCAGTAGTACAACAGGGGAAACCACTGAAGCTTTCTTT.

CDR3 sequence reads: CASSLSSINTGELFF. In DNA, the CDR3 is TGTGCCAGCAGCTTAAGCTCAATAAACACCGGGGAGCTGTTTTTT. The chain recombines TRBV7-9 with TRBJ2-2, with no clear D. The CDR3 is 15 residues long. V was clipped by 2 bases and J by 2 bases, with 9 bases between them. Looked up from germline, CDR1 is SEHNR and CDR2 is FQNEAQ (reference sequence). Complete variable domain (other parts from reference TRBV7-9 and TRBJ2-2): DTGVSQNPRHKITKRGQNVTFRCDPISEHNRLYWYRQTLGQGPEFLTYFQNEAQLEKSRLLSDRFSAERPKGSFSTLEIQRTEQGDSAMYLCASSLSSINTGELFFGEGSRLTVL.

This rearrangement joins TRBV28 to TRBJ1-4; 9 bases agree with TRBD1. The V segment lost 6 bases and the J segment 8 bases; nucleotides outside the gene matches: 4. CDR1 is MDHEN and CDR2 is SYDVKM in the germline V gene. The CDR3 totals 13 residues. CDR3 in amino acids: CASRGTGREKLFF. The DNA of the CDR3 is TGTGCCAGCAGGGGGACAGGGCGGGAAAAACTGTTTTTT.

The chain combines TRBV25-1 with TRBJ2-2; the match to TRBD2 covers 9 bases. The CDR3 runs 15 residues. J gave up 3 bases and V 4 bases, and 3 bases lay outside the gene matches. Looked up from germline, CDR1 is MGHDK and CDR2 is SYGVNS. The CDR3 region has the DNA TGTGCCAGCAGTGGGCGGGAGGGAGACACCGGGGAGCTGTTTTTT. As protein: CASSGREGDTGELFF.

For the CDR3, the DNA is TGTGCCAGCAGCCCCTCTCCCAGATTCACAGATACGCAGTATTTT. Translation gives CASSPSPRFTDTQYF. This rearrangement joins TRBV7-2 to TRBJ2-3; D ambiguous. Germline lookup yields CDR1 SGHTA and CDR2 FQGNSA. V lost 5 bases to trimming and J lost 2 bases, with 14 bases between them. This CDR3 contains 15 residues.

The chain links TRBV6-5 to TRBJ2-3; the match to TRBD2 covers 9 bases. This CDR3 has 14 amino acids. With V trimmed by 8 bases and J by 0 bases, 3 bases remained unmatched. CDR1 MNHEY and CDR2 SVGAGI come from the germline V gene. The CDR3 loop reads CASRLAASTDTQYF. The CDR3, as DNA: TGTGCCAGCCGACTAGCGGCTAGCACAGATACGCAGTATTTT.

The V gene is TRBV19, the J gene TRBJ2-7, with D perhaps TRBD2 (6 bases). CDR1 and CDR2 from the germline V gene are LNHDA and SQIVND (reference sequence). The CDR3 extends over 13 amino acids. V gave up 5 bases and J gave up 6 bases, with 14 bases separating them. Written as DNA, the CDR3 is TGTGCCAGTAGTGTCGGGGGTGCGCTCGAGCAGTACTTC. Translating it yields CASSVGGALEQYF.

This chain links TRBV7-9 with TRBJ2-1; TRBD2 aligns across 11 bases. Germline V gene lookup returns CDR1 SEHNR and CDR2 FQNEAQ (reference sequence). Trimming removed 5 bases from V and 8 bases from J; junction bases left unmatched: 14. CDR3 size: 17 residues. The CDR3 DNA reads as TGTGCCAGCAGCCTAAAAACTAGCGGGAGCCGAGGGGATGAGCAGTTCTTC. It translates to CASSLKTSGSRGDEQFF. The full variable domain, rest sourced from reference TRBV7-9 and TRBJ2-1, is DTGVSQNPRHKITKRGQNVTFRCDPISEHNRLYWYRQTLGQGPEFLTYFQNEAQLEKSRLLSDRFSAERPKGSFSTLEIQRTEQGDSAMYLCASSLKTSGSRGDEQFFGPGTRLTVL.

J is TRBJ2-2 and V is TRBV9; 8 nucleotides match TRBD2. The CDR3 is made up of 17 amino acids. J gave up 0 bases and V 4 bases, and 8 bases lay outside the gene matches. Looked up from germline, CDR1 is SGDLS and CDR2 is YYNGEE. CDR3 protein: CASSPGGSGANTGELFF. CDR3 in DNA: TGTGCCAGCAGCCCCGGGGGTAGCGGGGCGAACACCGGGGAGCTGTTTTTT.

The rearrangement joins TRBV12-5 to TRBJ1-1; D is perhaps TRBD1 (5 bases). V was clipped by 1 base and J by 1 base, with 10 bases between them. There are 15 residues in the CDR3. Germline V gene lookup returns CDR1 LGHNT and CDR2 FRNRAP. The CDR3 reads CASGLGATGNTEAFF. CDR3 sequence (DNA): TGTGCTAGTGGTTTGGGAGCCACAGGGAACACTGAAGCTTTCTTT. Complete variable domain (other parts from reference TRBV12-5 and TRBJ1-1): DARVTQTPRHKVTEMGQEVTMRCQPILGHNTVFWYRQTMMQGLELLAYFRNRAPLDDSGMPKDRFSAEMPDATLATLKIQPSEPRDSAVYFCASGLGATGNTEAFFGQGTRLTVV.

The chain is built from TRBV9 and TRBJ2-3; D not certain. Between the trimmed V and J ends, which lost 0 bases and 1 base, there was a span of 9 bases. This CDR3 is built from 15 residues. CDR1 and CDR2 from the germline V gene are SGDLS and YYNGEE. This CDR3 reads CASSVVGRGTDTQYF. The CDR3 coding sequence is TGTGCCAGCAGCGTAGTGGGAAGGGGCACAGATACGCAGTATTTT.

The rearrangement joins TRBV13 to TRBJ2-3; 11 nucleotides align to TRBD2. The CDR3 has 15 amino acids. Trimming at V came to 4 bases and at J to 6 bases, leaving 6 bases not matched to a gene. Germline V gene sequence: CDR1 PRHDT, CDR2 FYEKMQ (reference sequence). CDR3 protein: CASSSLAGGLDTQYF. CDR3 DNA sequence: TGTGCCAGCAGCTCCCTAGCGGGAGGTTTGGATACGCAGTATTTT.

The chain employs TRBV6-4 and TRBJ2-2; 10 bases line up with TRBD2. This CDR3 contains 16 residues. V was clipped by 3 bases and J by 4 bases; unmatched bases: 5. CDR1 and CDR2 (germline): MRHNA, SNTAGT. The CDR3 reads CASSELAGSGTGELFF. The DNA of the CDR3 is TGTGCCAGCAGTGAACTAGCGGGATCGGGCACCGGGGAGCTGTTTTTT.

CDR3 bases: TGTGCCAGCAGCCCCCCCACAGATACGCAGTATTTT. Translating gives CASSPPTDTQYF. This chain links TRBV9 with TRBJ2-3; D uncertain. V lost 4 bases, J lost 2 bases, and 5 bases lay in between. The germline gives CDR1 SGDLS, CDR2 YYNGEE. CDR3 length: 12 residues.

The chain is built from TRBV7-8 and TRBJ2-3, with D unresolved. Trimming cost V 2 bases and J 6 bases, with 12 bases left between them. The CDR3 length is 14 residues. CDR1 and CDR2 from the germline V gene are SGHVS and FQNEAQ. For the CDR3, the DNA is TGTGCCAGCAGCTTACGGCCCTTTGCGGATACGCAGTATTTT. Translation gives CASSLRPFADTQYF.

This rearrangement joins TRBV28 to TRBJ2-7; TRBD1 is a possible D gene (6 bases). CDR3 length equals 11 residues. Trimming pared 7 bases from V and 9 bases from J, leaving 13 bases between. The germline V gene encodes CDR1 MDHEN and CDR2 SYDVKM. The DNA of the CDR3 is TGTGCCAGCACCCATCGAGGGGGGCAGTACTTC. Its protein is CASTHRGGQYF.

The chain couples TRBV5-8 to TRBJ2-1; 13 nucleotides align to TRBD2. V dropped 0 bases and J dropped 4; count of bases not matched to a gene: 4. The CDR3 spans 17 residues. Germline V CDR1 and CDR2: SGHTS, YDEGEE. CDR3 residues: CASSLALLAGGYNEQFF. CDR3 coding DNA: TGTGCCAGCAGCTTGGCCCTACTAGCGGGAGGGTACAATGAGCAGTTCTTC. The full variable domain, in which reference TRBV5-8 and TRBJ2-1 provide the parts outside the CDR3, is EAGVTQSPTHLIKTRGQQATLRCSPISGHTSVYWYQQALGLGLQFLLWYDEGEERNRGNFPPRFSGRQFPNYSSELNVNALELEDSALYLCASSLALLAGGYNEQFFGPGTRLTVL.

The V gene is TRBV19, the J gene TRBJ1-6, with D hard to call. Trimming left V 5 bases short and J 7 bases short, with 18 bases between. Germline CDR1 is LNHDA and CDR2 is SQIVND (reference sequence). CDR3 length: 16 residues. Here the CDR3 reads CASSHRTGERNSPLHF. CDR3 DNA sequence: TGTGCCAGTAGTCATCGGACCGGGGAGAGGAATTCACCCCTCCACTTT.

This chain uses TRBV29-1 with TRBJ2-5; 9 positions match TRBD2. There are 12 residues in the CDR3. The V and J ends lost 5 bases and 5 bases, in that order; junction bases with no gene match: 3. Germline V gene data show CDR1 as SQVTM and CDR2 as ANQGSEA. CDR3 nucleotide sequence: TGCAGCGTTCTAGCGGGGTGGGAGACCCAGTACTTC. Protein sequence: CSVLAGWETQYF.

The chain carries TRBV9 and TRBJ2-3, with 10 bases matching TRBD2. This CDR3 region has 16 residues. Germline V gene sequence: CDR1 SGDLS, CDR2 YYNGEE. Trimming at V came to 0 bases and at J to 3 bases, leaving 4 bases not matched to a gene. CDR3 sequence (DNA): TGTGCCAGCAGCGTAGGAACTAGCGGGACAACAGATACGCAGTATTTT. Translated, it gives CASSVGTSGTTDTQYF.